Below, 5 T cell receptor beta chains from the same sample are listed, as sequenced in a study of shared clonotypes between healthy human individuals. Produced via immunoSEQ multiplex PCR; TCRdb's table is partial and in-frame only. This sample has about a million clones; 60% to 85% occur once, and the top ten carry approximately 0.95%. The sequenced sample was memory CD4+ T cells from PBMCs. As to subset: CD45RA-negative fraction. The source of these receptors is a man aged 18-30 years in good health. Some clones in this sample may be carry-over from other donors' samples.

This chain connects TRBV4-1 to TRBJ1-1; D gene ambiguous. The CDR3 extends over 14 amino acids. The V and J ends lost 5 bases and 0 bases respectively, with 10 bases between them. Germline assignment: CDR1 MGHRA and CDR2 YSYEKL. CDR3 nucleotide sequence: TGCGCCAGCAGCTCCCCCGTGCTGAACACTGAAGCTTTCTTT. This gives the protein CASSSPVLNTEAFF.

V is TRBV6-1 and J is TRBJ1-5; a possible D gene is TRBD1 (5 bases). There are 15 residues in the CDR3. Trimming removed 3 bases at V and 3 bases at J, with 12 bases between. Germline CDR1 is MNHNS and CDR2 is SASEGT. The CDR3: CASSDFQGPNQPQHF. The CDR3 nucleotides read TGTGCCAGCAGTGACTTCCAGGGCCCCAATCAGCCCCAGCATTTT.

V usage is TRBV5-6 and J usage is TRBJ2-1, with 7 bases aligning to TRBD2. Germline CDR1 and CDR2: SGHDT and YYEEEE. CDR3 length equals 17 residues. V was clipped by 3 bases and J by 6 bases; unmatched bases: 15. CDR3 nucleotides: TGTGCCAGCAGCTCAATTAGGACGGGAGGAAGTGGCAATGAGCAGTTCTTC. Amino acids: CASSSIRTGGSGNEQFF.

The chain couples TRBV5-1 to TRBJ1-4; D uncertain. The CDR3 loop spans 14 amino acids. V was clipped by 0 bases and J by 7 bases, with 10 bases between them. Germline V gives CDR1 SGHRS, CDR2 YFSETQ. The chain's CDR3 is CASSLEREGEKLFF. The CDR3 DNA is TGCGCCAGCAGCTTGGAAAGGGAGGGTGAAAAACTGTTTTTT.

V and J are TRBV5-1 and TRBJ2-5; D gene unclear. V lost 2 bases and J 3 bases, leaving 8 bases between the germline ends. Per the germline V gene, CDR1 is SGHRS and CDR2 is YFSETQ. The CDR3 totals 13 residues. CDR3 region: CASSLVTEETQYF. Here the CDR3 DNA reads TGCGCCAGCAGCTTAGTAACCGAAGAGACCCAGTACTTC.